Reported below is one T cell receptor (beta chain). Its cognate antigen has yet to be identified. No much larger clone is present one base from it, and per-base qualities are unavailable. The CDR3 starts with the cysteine, ends with the phenylalanine, and has 11 residues. The retained sequence is limited to the CDR3, 33 bases, with the frame set at the first base. V is clipped by 5 bases and J by 6 bases, and the sequence between their germline boundaries is 8 bases long. These data come from a study of T cells after yellow fever vaccination (dated by TCRdb to the late 2010s). The study in broad terms: Libraries from fractions with low cell numbers were prepared with the SMART-Seq v4 Ultra Low Input RNA kit. To follow T-cell clones before and after primary and booster YFV17D yellow fever vaccination, bulk TCR alpha and beta repertoires were sequenced over time. Two healthy male donors, one aged 18 to 30 and one aged 30 to 39 years, made up the cohort. Bulk PBMC replicates and cell subsets were isolated from blood drawn at multiple timepoints before and after both primary and secondary immunization.

Overall study outcomes, separate from this receptor: The secondary T-cell response was weaker than the primary response but faster, peaking on day 5 instead of day 15. FACS-sorted repertoires could contain abundant contaminating clonotypes from the bulk population, so computational filtering was required. A small share of clonotypes occurred in both CD4 and CD8 compartments, likely arising from convergent recombination. Most clones expanded after primary vaccination (96% of CD4 and roughly 88% of CD8) were re-detected after the booster, suggesting that broad memory maintenance occurred. Because only two donors were included in the study, the extent to which the findings can be generalized is limited.

The treatment or condition label, read with the paper, signifies: live attenuated yellow fever vaccine strain. At each blood-draw timepoint, two biological replicates of bulk PBMCs were collected. PBMCs were isolated from peripheral blood using a standard Ficoll-Paque protocol. TriZol was used to extract RNA from bulk PBMCs, from CD4 and CD8 fractions, and from dextramer-positive and dextramer-negative fractions. TCR cDNA was synthesized by 5'RACE template switching, through which a universal primer site and unique molecular identifiers were introduced. cDNA synthesis was primed from both the TCR alpha and TCR beta constant segments. Libraries were amplified in two PCR steps, with sample barcodes and sequencing adapters added in the second step. Libraries were sequenced on Illumina HiSeq 2500 (2x100 bp) or NovaSeq (2x150 bp). The paper's processing steps were these. Reads were demultiplexed and collapsed into UMI consensus sequences with MIGEC, and V(D)J alignment was performed with MiXCR. Vaccine-responding clonotypes were defined with edgeR using replicate PBMC samples, requiring FDR below 0.01 and a log2 fold change above 5 up to day 15. CD4 or CD8 identity was assigned to each bulk clonotype according to whether the clonotype was present at higher abundance in the sequenced CD4 repertoire or the sequenced CD8 repertoire. TCRdb's own reprocessing of the public reads used fastp at Q25 and MiXCR and kept productive beta chains. CDR3 protein sequences are deduplicated, and each keeps its most common genes and DNA. For this entry, the V and J calls and clone size follow TCRdb and not the study's own pipeline. Across this sample there are 450,000 to 550,000 distinct CDR3 sequences, with roughly 22% seen only once. The ten largest account for about 16% of the sample.

The source was PBMCs, collected around 3 weeks after the first yellow fever vaccination. This clonotype originated in a man aged 18-30 years who received the YFV17D yellow fever vaccine. The chain uses TRBV12-3 or TRBV12-4 and TRBJ2-7; TRBD2 is a weak D gene call, 6 bases matching. The CDR3 region reads CASSRRVEQYF. The DNA sequence is given as TGTGCCAGCAGTAGGAGGGTCGAGCAGTACTTC.